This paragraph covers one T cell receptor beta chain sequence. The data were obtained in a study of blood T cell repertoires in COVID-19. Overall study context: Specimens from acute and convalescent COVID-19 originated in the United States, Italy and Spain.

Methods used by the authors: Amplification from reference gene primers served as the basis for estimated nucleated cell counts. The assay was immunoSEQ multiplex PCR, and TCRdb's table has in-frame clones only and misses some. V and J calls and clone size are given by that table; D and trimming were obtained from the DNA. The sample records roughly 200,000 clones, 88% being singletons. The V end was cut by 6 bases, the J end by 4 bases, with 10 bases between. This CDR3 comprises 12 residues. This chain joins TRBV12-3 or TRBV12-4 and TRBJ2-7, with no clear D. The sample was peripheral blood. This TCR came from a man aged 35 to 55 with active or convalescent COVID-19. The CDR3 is CASSLQRYEQYF. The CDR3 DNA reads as TGTGCCAGCAGCTTACAACGGTACGAGCAGTACTTC.